The 29 T cell receptor beta chains reported below all come from one sample, sequenced in a study of blood T cell repertoires in COVID-19 (TCRdb year 2020). To prepare the library, the immunoSEQ multiplex PCR assay was applied. The clones in this table, taken by TCRdb from immuneACCESS, are in-frame only. Not every clone is retained; where verified, under half of the shortfall comes from an unresolved V gene, and the cause of the rest is unknown. In this sample the table shows about 140,000 clones, about three quarters of which occur a single time. The top ten hold 4.5% of the sample. Sequencing input: peripheral blood. Receptors originate from a woman aged 80 or over with active or convalescent COVID-19.

The V and J genes are TRBV14 and TRBJ1-1; 7 bases align to TRBD1. V lost 1 base, J lost 4 bases, and 6 bases stayed unmatched. Germline CDR1 reads SGHDN; CDR2 reads FVKESK. CDR3 length: 15 residues. CDR3 DNA: TGTGCCAGCAGCCAAGCTACAGGGGTATTCACTGAAGCTTTCTTT. Its protein is CASSQATGVFTEAFF.

The chain has TRBV5-6 and TRBJ2-7; 9 bases are a match to TRBD1. Germline V lookup: CDR1 SGHDT, CDR2 YYEEEE. The length of the CDR3 is 14 residues. With 2 bases clipped from V and 6 bases from J, the junction kept 6 bases outside the gene matches. CDR3 in DNA: TGTGCCAGCAGCTTCCGGACAGGGGTCTCCGAGCAGTACTTC. Translation: CASSFRTGVSEQYF.

This rearrangement joins TRBV7-3 to TRBJ2-2; maybe TRBD1 (6 bases). Trimming removed 0 bases from V and 6 bases from J, with 11 bases in between. Germline values: CDR1 SGHTA, CDR2 FQGTGA. The CDR3 sequence is 15 residues long. The CDR3: CASSLTLGGAGELFF. The CDR3 bases are TGTGCCAGCAGCTTAACGTTAGGGGGAGCCGGGGAGCTGTTTTTT.

This chain links TRBV15 with TRBJ2-7; the D gene is possibly TRBD1 (6 bases). Germline V CDR1 and CDR2: LNHNV, YYDKDF (reference sequence). The CDR3 is 13 amino acids. V was clipped by 3 bases and J by 6 bases, with 12 bases between them. The CDR3 DNA reads TGTGCCACCAGCAGTGACAGGAATACCGAGCAGTACTTC. Encoded protein: CATSSDRNTEQYF.

This chain connects TRBV19 to TRBJ1-2; 7 bases align to TRBD1. Germline V gene sequence: CDR1 LNHDA, CDR2 SQIVND (reference sequence). Trimming removed 4 bases from V and 2 bases from J; junction bases left unmatched: 4. The CDR3 extends over 14 amino acids. The CDR3 DNA sequence: TGTGCCAGTAGTAGGGACAGCGTAAACTATGGCTACACCTTC. Protein: CASSRDSVNYGYTF. Complete variable domain (other parts from reference TRBV19 and TRBJ1-2): DGGITQSPKYLFRKEGQNVTLSCEQNLNHDAMYWYRQDPGQGLRLIYYSQIVNDFQKGDIAEGYSVSREKKESFPLTVTSAQKNPTAFYLCASSRDSVNYGYTFGSGTRLTVV.

This clone was seen a few times. The J gene is TRBJ1-2, the V gene TRBV7-2; a weak D match, TRBD1 (6 bases). CDR1 is SGHTA, CDR2 FQGNSA, per germline. With 5 bases removed from V and 2 bases from J, the gap between germline ends came to 15 bases. The CDR3 has 15 residues. In DNA form, the CDR3 reads TGTGCCAGCAGCAATAGTGGGGGCAAAAACTATGGCTACACCTTC. Amino acids: CASSNSGGKNYGYTF. Together with reference TRBV7-2 and TRBJ1-2, the CDR3 gives the full variable domain: GAGVSQSPSNKVTEKGKDVELRCDPISGHTALYWYRQSLGQGLEFLIYFQGNSAPDKSGLPSDRFSAERTGGSVSTLTIQRTQQEDSAVYLCASSNSGGKNYGYTFGSGTRLTVV.

This clone was counted only a few times. This rearrangement joins TRBV6-5 to TRBJ2-7; tentatively, D is TRBD2 (5 bases). V lost 5 bases and J lost 7, with 18 bases in between. CDR3 length equals 14 residues. Germline values: CDR1 MNHEY, CDR2 SVGAGI. In nucleotides, the CDR3 is TGTGCCAGCAGTCCCGGGATAGCTCTCCGGGAGCAGTACTTC. Translated, it gives CASSPGIALREQYF.

Here the CDR3 reads CASSFGLAGAAGELFF. The CDR3 DNA reads TGTGCCAGCAGCTTCGGTCTAGCGGGGGCGGCCGGGGAGCTGTTTTTT. The chain carries TRBV7-2 and TRBJ2-2; 10 bases agree with TRBD2. The CDR3 is made up of 16 amino acids. From germline, CDR1 is SGHTA and CDR2 FQGNSA. Trimming removed 3 bases from V and 6 bases from J; junction bases left unmatched: 7.

Here the CDR3 DNA reads TGTGCCAGCAGCTTATCCCTAGCGGGGGGGGGTGAGCAGTACTTC. Protein: CASSLSLAGGGEQYF. The rearrangement links TRBV7-2 to TRBJ2-7; 12 nucleotides line up with TRBD2. The CDR3 extends over 15 amino acids. In germline, CDR1 is SGHTA, CDR2 FQGNSA. V shed 2 bases and J 7 bases; nucleotides not matched to a gene: 6.

This sequence joins TRBV3-1 (or the pseudogene TRBV3-2) and TRBJ2-7, with 14 bases aligning to TRBD2. Germline CDR1 reads LGHDT; CDR2 reads YNNKEL (reference sequence). With V trimmed by 6 bases and J by 9 bases, 7 bases remained unmatched. This CDR3 is built from 14 residues. The CDR3 sequence: CASSRTSGGQGQYF. DNA for the CDR3: TGTGCCAGCAGTCGGACTAGCGGGGGGCAGGGGCAGTACTTC.

This chain uses TRBV28 with TRBJ1-5, with TRBD1 matching over 11 bases. J was trimmed by 5 bases and V by 4 bases; bases with no gene match: 4. The CDR3 contains 15 residues. CDR1 is MDHEN and CDR2 is SYDVKM in the germline V gene. In nucleotides, the CDR3 is TGTGCCAGCAGTTCGGACAGGGGGCGGGATCAGCCCCAGCATTTT. Translation gives CASSSDRGRDQPQHF. Full variable domain (missing parts from reference TRBV28 and TRBJ1-5): DVKVTQSSRYLVKRTGEKVFLECVQDMDHENMFWYRQDPGLGLRLIYFSYDVKMKEKGDIPEGYSVSREKKERFSLILESASTNQTSMYLCASSSDRGRDQPQHFGDGTRLSIL.

The rearrangement joins TRBV2 to TRBJ1-6; the D gene is possibly TRBD1 (6 bases). Trimming removed 6 bases from V and 0 bases from J, with 9 bases in between. CDR1 and CDR2 (germline): SNHLY, FYNNEI. The CDR3 covers 15 residues. The CDR3 region has the DNA TGTGCCAGCAGGGGGGCAGGCTCCTATAATTCACCCCTCCACTTT. Translation: CASRGAGSYNSPLHF.

The chain couples TRBV30 to TRBJ1-2; 9 bases match TRBD1. Germline-derived CDR1 and CDR2 are GTSNPN and SVGIG (reference sequence). The V gene end was trimmed by 0 bases and the J gene end by 6 bases; junction bases not matched to a gene: 5. The CDR3 totals 14 residues. Here the CDR3 reads CAWSVLGTGNGYTF. The CDR3 DNA reads TGTGCCTGGAGTGTATTAGGGACAGGGAATGGCTACACCTTC.

The gene calls are TRBV5-6 and TRBJ1-6, with D possibly matching TRBD1 (6 bases). Germline V gene sequence: CDR1 SGHDT, CDR2 YYEEEE. CDR3 size: 16 residues. Trimming took 2 bases from V and 11 from J, leaving 20 bases between them. The CDR3 DNA is TGTGCCAGCAGCTTTAGGACATGGGGGCTCATGACACCCCTCCACTTT. Residues: CASSFRTWGLMTPLHF. The whole variable domain, remainder taken from reference TRBV5-6 and TRBJ1-6, is DAGVTQSPTHLIKTRGQQVTLRCSPKSGHDTVSWYQQALGQGPQFIFQYYEEEERQRGNFPDRFSGHQFPNYSSELNVNALLLGDSALYLCASSFRTWGLMTPLHFGNGTRLTVT.

V is TRBV5-1 and J is TRBJ2-3; TRBD2 might be the D (6 bases). The CDR3 consists of 15 residues. Between the trimmed V and J ends, which lost 0 bases and 0 bases, there was a span of 8 bases. Germline V lookup: CDR1 SGHRS, CDR2 YFSETQ. The CDR3: CASSLVAGSTDTQYF. As DNA, the CDR3 is TGCGCCAGCAGCTTGGTTGCGGGGAGCACAGATACGCAGTATTTT.

The chain employs TRBV2 and TRBJ1-3, with a weak D call TRBD1 (6 bases). Germline CDR1 SNHLY, CDR2 FYNNEI. The CDR3 runs 13 residues. V lost 5 bases and J lost 6, with 11 bases in between. CDR3 amino acids: CASSRQVLNTIYF. CDR3 nucleotides: TGTGCCAGCAGTAGACAGGTCCTAAACACCATATATTTT.

The V and J genes are TRBV5-1 and TRBJ2-3; 8 bases line up with TRBD2. Trimming at V came to 1 base and at J to 2 bases, leaving 9 bases not matched to a gene. The CDR3 is 17 residues long. Germline V gives CDR1 SGHRS, CDR2 YFSETQ. For the CDR3, the DNA is TGCGCCAGCAGCTTGAACGGGGGGGCCAGATACACAGATACGCAGTATTTT. Translated: CASSLNGGARYTDTQYF.

This sequence joins TRBV20-1 and TRBJ1-2; D gene unclear. Deletions cut 3 bases from V and 4 bases from J, with 9 bases between. Germline V gene sequence: CDR1 DFQATT, CDR2 SNEGSKA (reference sequence). The CDR3 runs to 12 residues. For the CDR3, the DNA is TGCAGTGCTAGTGACGGTGTCTATGGCTACACCTTC. Translating it yields CSASDGVYGYTF.

The gene calls are TRBV7-3 and TRBJ2-1, with 15 bases that match TRBD2. Germline CDR1 and CDR2: SGHTA and FQGTGA. The CDR3 has 20 amino acids. Trimming took 5 bases from V and 0 from J; bases not matched to a gene: 11. As DNA, the CDR3 is TGTGCCAGCAGCCTACGACCGGGACTAGCGGGGGGTTACTCCTACAATGAGCAGTTCTTC. It encodes CASSLRPGLAGGYSYNEQFF. The variable domain in full, completed from reference TRBV7-3 and TRBJ2-1, reads GAGVSQTPSNKVTEKGKYVELRCDPISGHTALYWYRQSLGQGPEFLIYFQGTGAADDSGLPNDRFFAVRPEGSVSTLKIQRTERGDSAVYLCASSLRPGLAGGYSYNEQFFGPGTRLTVL.

This clone was counted a few times. The gene calls are TRBV29-1 and TRBJ2-7; D gene uncertain. The CDR3 length is 11 residues. From germline, CDR1 is SQVTM and CDR2 ANQGSEA. Trimming removed 8 bases at V and 4 bases at J, with 12 bases between. The chain's CDR3 is CSLKTSYEQYF. The CDR3 bases are TGCAGCTTGAAAACAAGTTACGAGCAGTACTTC.

To note about this clone: One end of the junction is discordant with germline, which a read error may explain. The CDR3 reads CSVEGQGGYGYTF. The CDR3 nucleotides are TGCAGCGTAGAAGGACAGGGCGGCTATGGCTACACCTTC. This rearrangement joins TRBV29-1 to TRBJ1-2, with 8 bases lining up with TRBD1. Germline values: CDR1 SQVTM, CDR2 ANQGSEA. This CDR3 is built from 13 residues.

The table lists this clone with a few counts. The gene calls are TRBV29-1 and TRBJ1-1; 7 bases line up with TRBD1. The CDR3 runs 12 residues. After removal of 7 bases from V and 5 bases from J, the junction contained 7 bases not matched to a gene. Germline loops: CDR1 SQVTM, CDR2 ANQGSEA. CDR3 region: CSDRQGLTEAFF. The CDR3 DNA sequence: TGCAGCGACCGACAGGGTCTTACTGAAGCTTTCTTT.

The chain combines TRBV3-1 (or the pseudogene TRBV3-2) with TRBJ1-4; D gene uncertain. The CDR3 spans 15 residues. Germline V CDR1 and CDR2: LGHDT, YNNKEL (reference sequence). Between the trimmed V and J ends, which lost 6 bases and 0 bases, there was a span of 11 bases. The CDR3 loop reads CASRRRDSTNEKLFF. The CDR3 nucleotides read TGTGCCAGCAGGAGGCGTGACTCAACTAATGAAAAACTGTTTTTT.

V usage is TRBV19 and J usage is TRBJ1-6, with 9 bases aligning to TRBD1. Germline V gene data show CDR1 as LNHDA and CDR2 as SQIVND (reference sequence). CDR3 size: 15 residues. Trimming removed 1 base from V and 9 bases from J; junction bases left unmatched: 4. The CDR3 nucleotides are TGTGCCAGTAGTATAGTATTGACAGGGGGTTCACCCCTCCACTTT. It codes for CASSIVLTGGSPLHF.

This clone has a single count. V usage is TRBV2 and J usage is TRBJ1-5, with D possibly matching TRBD1 (5 bases). From germline, CDR1 is SNHLY and CDR2 FYNNEI. The length of the CDR3 is 14 residues. Trimming removed 6 bases from V and 2 bases from J, with 11 bases in between. CDR3 sequence (DNA): TGTGCCAGCAGCGCAGGGATGGGCAATCAGCCCCAGCATTTT. It encodes CASSAGMGNQPQHF.

CDR3: CASSLVAGGPGEQYF. The DNA for the CDR3 is TGTGCCAGCAGCTTAGTAGCGGGGGGGCCTGGAGAGCAGTACTTC. V and J are TRBV7-2 and TRBJ2-7; the match to TRBD2 covers 11 bases. V lost 1 base and J lost 7; bases outside the gene matches: 6. This CDR3 is 15 amino acids long. Germline CDR1 is SGHTA and CDR2 is FQGNSA.

The rearrangement joins TRBV15 to TRBJ2-1, with D possibly being TRBD1 (6 bases). Germline values: CDR1 LNHNV, CDR2 YYDKDF (reference sequence). V was clipped by 0 bases and J by 3 bases, with 9 bases between them. CDR3 length: 15 residues. Here the CDR3 DNA reads TGTGCCACCAGCAGAGATAGACAGGTCTACAATGAGCAGTTCTTC. Translating it yields CATSRDRQVYNEQFF.

The rearrangement joins TRBV6-6 to TRBJ1-1; no clear D gene. Germline V CDR1 and CDR2: MNHNY, SVGAGI (reference sequence). The CDR3 spans 15 residues. Trimming left V 6 bases short and J 1 base short, with 15 bases between. The CDR3 sequence is CASSDTVRRNTEAFF. For the CDR3, the DNA is TGTGCCAGCAGCGATACCGTGCGGAGGAACACTGAAGCTTTCTTT.

The chain links TRBV19 to TRBJ2-1; the match to TRBD1 covers 11 bases. The germline V gene encodes CDR1 LNHDA and CDR2 SQIVND (reference sequence). The trim removed 7 bases at V and 8 bases at J, leaving 7 bases unmatched. This CDR3 contains 14 residues. In nucleotides, the CDR3 is TGTGCCAGTAACCCGGGACAGGGGGGATATGAGCAGTTCTTC. It codes for CASNPGQGGYEQFF. The whole variable domain, remainder taken from reference TRBV19 and TRBJ2-1, is DGGITQSPKYLFRKEGQNVTLSCEQNLNHDAMYWYRQDPGQGLRLIYYSQIVNDFQKGDIAEGYSVSREKKESFPLTVTSAQKNPTAFYLCASNPGQGGYEQFFGPGTRLTVL.